This TCR beta chain was identified during a study of T cells in Graves' hyperthyroidism and ophthalmopathy. Study observations and caveats: Ophthalmopathy, as predicted by the model, came a median roughly 6.5 months after the prediction. Blood also carried most thyroid clonotypes expanded above 0.001.

RNA transcripts served as the template for amplifying TCR beta CDR3 regions. In the first-round RT-PCR of the TCR CDR3, the HTBI primer set was used. TCRdb analysed the multiplex PCR reads with MiXCR anew, one entry per CDR3 protein. This sample carries about 720,000 distinct CDR3 sequences, around a sixth of them seen once, and the ten largest clones take approximately 16%. Hyperthyroidism had been newly diagnosed in patients aged 18 to 65, and its duration was under 2 months. Fresh peripheral blood, 10 ml, was the source of the PBMCs. This clonotype was detected many times. Antigen unknown. The CDR3 is made up of 15 amino acids. CDR1 and CDR2 from the germline V gene are MDHEN and SYDVKM. The germline V and J ends were trimmed by 6 bases and 15 bases, with 27 bases remaining between them.

What was sequenced was blood. The receptor was derived from a woman between 45 and 65 years old with Graves' hyperthyroidism that later progressed to Graves' ophthalmopathy. The V gene is TRBV28, the J gene TRBJ1-3; D possibly corresponds to TRBD1 (5 bases). The CDR3, as DNA: TGTGCCAGCAGCGCCCTTAGCGGGGGGGATAACCCGGAATATTTT. Protein: CASSALSGGDNPEYF.